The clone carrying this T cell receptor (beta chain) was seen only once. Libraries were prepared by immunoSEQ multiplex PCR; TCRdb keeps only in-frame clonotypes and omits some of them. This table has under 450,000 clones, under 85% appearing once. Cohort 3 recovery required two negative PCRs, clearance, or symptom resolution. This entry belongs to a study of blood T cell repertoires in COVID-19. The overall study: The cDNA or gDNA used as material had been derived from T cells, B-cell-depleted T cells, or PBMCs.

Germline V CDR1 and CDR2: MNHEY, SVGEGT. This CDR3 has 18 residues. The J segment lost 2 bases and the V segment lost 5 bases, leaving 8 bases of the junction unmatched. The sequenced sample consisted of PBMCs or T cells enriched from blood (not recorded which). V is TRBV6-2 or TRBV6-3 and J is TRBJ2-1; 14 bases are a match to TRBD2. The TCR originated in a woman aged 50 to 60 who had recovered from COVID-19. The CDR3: CASSRRLAGGLAYNEQFF. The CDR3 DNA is TGTGCCAGCAGTCGCAGACTAGCGGGGGGGTTGGCCTACAATGAGCAGTTCTTC.